The rows below give T cell receptor beta chains drawn from one sample of a study of T cells after yellow fever vaccination. TCRdb independently ran MiXCR on the 5' RACE reads; one entry per CDR3 protein. Of 400,000 or so distinct CDR3 sequences detected, 6.2% appear once; the ten largest clones hold over 14%. The source material was PBMCs, sampled 5 days after the yellow fever booster vaccination. These receptor sequences come from a man aged 25 to 40 who received the YFV17D yellow fever vaccine. Each CDR3 is given with its conserved first and last residue. D genes are given only for firm matches. Expanded clones get a size class; other rows say once, few or many, or leave the size out.

TRBV6-5,17,many,TRBJ2-2,TRBD1,TGTGCCAGCTACCCACGCGCCACAGGGGGCTACACCGGGGAGCTGTTTTTT,CASYPRATGGYTGELFF
TRBV7-6,18,few,TRBJ2-7,TRBD1,TGTGCCAGCAGCTCAGGCTTAGGACAGGGGGTAAGGGGCTACGAGCAGTACTTC,CASSSGLGQGVRGYEQYF
TRBV6-2/TRBV6-3,12,few,TRBJ2-1,NA,TGTGCCAGCAGTTACCCGGACAAGGAGCAGTTCTTC,CASSYPDKEQFF
TRBV5-1,15,NA,TRBJ2-1,TRBD2,TGCGCCAGCAGCTCCCGGACTAGCGTAGCCAATGAGCAGTTCTTC,CASSSRTSVANEQFF
TRBV15,15,NA,TRBJ2-7,NA,TGTGCCACCAGCAGGTCCCCGGGACACACCTACGAGCAGTACTTC,CATSRSPGHTYEQYF
TRBV7-9,12,few,TRBJ1-2,NA,TGTGCCAGCAGCTCCGGTTGGGTCGACTACACCTTC,CASSSGWVDYTF
TRBV4-2,20,many,TRBJ2-6,NA,TGTGCCAGCAGCCAGGGAGGGGGGTCCTTCCCCCCCTCTGGGGCCAACGTCCTGACTTTC,CASSQGGGSFPPSGANVLTF
TRBV12-3/TRBV12-4,16,few,TRBJ2-2,TRBD2,TGTGCCAGCAGTTTAGCTGTGGGGAGGGGCACCGGGGAGCTGTTTTTT,CASSLAVGRGTGELFF
TRBV19,13,few,TRBJ1-1,NA,TGTGCCAGTAGTCTAGAAGGTGTAACTGAAGCTTTCTTT,CASSLEGVTEAFF
TRBV5-1,13,few,TRBJ1-4,NA,TGCGCCAGCAGCTCCGGCCCGCGCGAAAAACTGTTTTTT,CASSSGPREKLFF
TRBV3-1,15,NA,TRBJ2-2,NA,TGTGCCAGCAGCCAAACGGGAGAAAACACCGGGGAGCTGTTTTTT,CASSQTGENTGELFF
TRBV20-1,14,few,TRBJ2-1,NA,TGCAGTGCTCTTGACCCCTTTGAGAACAATGAGCAGTTCTTC,CSALDPFENNEQFF
TRBV18,13,few,TRBJ1-2,NA,TGTGCCAGCTCACCCCAGGCGGACGATGGCTACACCTTC,CASSPQADDGYTF
TRBV7-2,16,NA,TRBJ2-3,TRBD2,TGTGCCAGCAGTTATCCGACTAGCGGGAGTCAAGATACGCAGTATTTT,CASSYPTSGSQDTQYF
TRBV5-1,16,many,TRBJ2-1,TRBD1,TGCGCCAGCAGCTTGGGGACAGGGGGCGCGTACAATGAGCAGTTCTTC,CASSLGTGGAYNEQFF
TRBV20-1,16,few,TRBJ2-1,NA,TGCAGTGCTAGAGATCTAGGACATGAAACCTACAATGAGCAGTTCTTC,CSARDLGHETYNEQFF
TRBV18,15,NA,TRBJ2-3,NA,TGTGCCAGCTCATCCGGGACAAGAAGCACAGATACGCAGTATTTT,CASSSGTRSTDTQYF
TRBV7-9,14,few,TRBJ1-1,NA,TGTGCCAGCAGCTTCCAACAGATAAACACTGAAGCTTTCTTT,CASSFQQINTEAFF
TRBV5-1,13,NA,TRBJ2-3,NA,TGCGCCAGCAGTGTTCAGGGGTCAGATACGCAGTATTTT,CASSVQGSDTQYF
TRBV7-2,16,NA,TRBJ2-1,NA,TGTGCCAGCAGGGAAAGGGGGAGACTAGGAACGAATGAGCAGTTCTTC,CASRERGRLGTNEQFF
TRBV12-3/TRBV12-4,16,few,TRBJ2-3,TRBD2,TGTGCCAGCAGTTTAGAGCGGGGGGTCTACACAGATACGCAGTATTTT,CASSLERGVYTDTQYF
TRBV28,15,NA,TRBJ2-7,TRBD2,TGTGCCAGCACTCCTCCGGGAGGGTATTCCTACGAGCAGTACTTC,CASTPPGGYSYEQYF